Shown below are 20 T cell receptor beta chains from a single sample sequenced in a study of blood T cell repertoires in COVID-19. Generated by immunoSEQ multiplex PCR, the TCRdb table keeps only in-frame clones and is missing some. This repertoire shows 350,000 to 400,000 clones, around 87% found once; its top ten account for about 1.9%. Sequenced sample: PBMCs or T cells enriched from blood (not recorded which). These receptors were obtained from a middle-aged man in a cohort exposed to, infected with or recovered from COVID-19 (not recorded which).

J is TRBJ2-3 and V is TRBV11-2; D possibly corresponds to TRBD2 (6 bases). Trimming took 1 base from V and 3 from J, leaving 14 bases between them. The CDR3 contains 16 residues. Per germline, CDR1 SGHAT and CDR2 FQNNGV. CDR3 DNA sequence: TGTGCCAGCAGCTTAGGGTCGGGAGTGAGTACAGATACGCAGTATTTT. Protein product: CASSLGSGVSTDTQYF. Together with reference TRBV11-2 and TRBJ2-3, the CDR3 gives the full variable domain: EAGVAQSPRYKIIEKRQSVAFWCNPISGHATLYWYQQILGQGPKLLIQFQNNGVVDDSQLPKDRFSAERLKGVDSTLKIQPAKLEDSAVYLCASSLGSGVSTDTQYFGPGTRLTVL.

The V call is TRBV28, the J call TRBJ1-1; the D gene is possibly TRBD1 (5 bases). The germline V gene has CDR1 MDHEN and CDR2 SYDVKM. With 6 bases removed from V and 0 bases from J, the gap between germline ends came to 17 bases. This CDR3 is built from 16 residues. The CDR3 sequence is CASSPQGRAMNTEAFF. The CDR3, as DNA: TGTGCCAGCAGCCCTCAGGGCAGGGCGATGAACACTGAAGCTTTCTTT.

The genes are TRBV3-1 (or the pseudogene TRBV3-2) and TRBJ2-7; no clear D. Germline loops: CDR1 LGHDT, CDR2 YNNKEL (reference sequence). The CDR3 totals 11 residues. The V end lost 4 bases, the J end lost 3 bases, and 4 bases lay between the germline ends. CDR3 region: CASSLSYEQYF. As DNA, the CDR3 is TGTGCCAGCAGCCTGAGCTACGAGCAGTACTTC.

V is TRBV7-2 and J is TRBJ1-2, with D uncertain. Trimming took 1 base from V and 6 from J, leaving 9 bases between them. Looked up from germline, CDR1 is SGHTA and CDR2 is FQGNSA. The CDR3 sequence is 13 residues long. This CDR3 reads CASSLGGWDGYTF. The CDR3 DNA is TGTGCCAGCAGCTTAGGAGGGTGGGATGGCTACACCTTC. Variable domain in full (rest from reference TRBV7-2 and TRBJ1-2): GAGVSQSPSNKVTEKGKDVELRCDPISGHTALYWYRQSLGQGLEFLIYFQGNSAPDKSGLPSDRFSAERTGGSVSTLTIQRTQQEDSAVYLCASSLGGWDGYTFGSGTRLTVV.

V usage is TRBV3-1 (or the pseudogene TRBV3-2) and J usage is TRBJ2-1; no reliable D call. The V gene lost 0 bases and the J gene lost 6 bases, with 9 bases spanning the gap. This CDR3 is built from 14 residues. Germline V lookup: CDR1 LGHDT, CDR2 YNNKEL (reference sequence). The CDR3 DNA reads TGTGCCAGCAGCCAAGAATTGAGGATCAATGAGCAGTTCTTC. Translation gives CASSQELRINEQFF.

This chain connects TRBV11-3 to TRBJ1-1; unclear D gene. V lost 5 bases, J lost 2 bases, and 15 bases lay in between. The CDR3 runs 15 residues. From germline, CDR1 is SGHNT and CDR2 YENEEA. The CDR3 nucleotides read TGTGCCAGCAGCCCAAGCCGCGGAGGCAACACTGAAGCTTTCTTT. Its protein is CASSPSRGGNTEAFF.

The V call is TRBV28, the J call TRBJ2-5, with a weak D call TRBD2 (6 bases). Trimming removed 4 bases at V and 3 bases at J, with 24 bases between. The germline V gene has CDR1 MDHEN and CDR2 SYDVKM. There are 18 residues in the CDR3. The CDR3 region has the DNA TGTGCCAGCAGTTCTACCTCTTCCCTTTTAGCGGAAGAAGAGACCCAGTACTTC. Encoded protein: CASSSTSSLLAEEETQYF.

This chain connects TRBV18 to TRBJ2-1, with 8 bases lining up with TRBD2. Germline loops: CDR1 KGHSH, CDR2 LQKENI. The CDR3 has 14 amino acids. The junction had 4 bases not matched to a gene; V was cut back by 6 bases and J by 3 bases. The DNA of the CDR3 is TGTGCCAGCTCCATAGCGGGAATCTACAATGAGCAGTTCTTC. Encoded protein: CASSIAGIYNEQFF.

This clone came up once. The chain combines TRBV21-1 with TRBJ2-4; TRBD2 is the table's D call, not checked against the DNA. TRBV21-1 represents a pseudogene. The length of the CDR3 is 11 residues. The CDR3 DNA reads as TGTGCCAGCAGCCCCGAAAACATTCAGTACTTC. This codes for CASSPENIQYF.

V gene TRBV5-4 combines with J gene TRBJ2-2, with D unclear. Trimming took off 0 bases at V and 2 bases at J, with 8 bases between the two ends. Germline CDR1 SGHNT, CDR2 YYREEE (reference sequence). The CDR3 consists of 15 residues. The CDR3 DNA reads as TGTGCCAGCAGCTTGGGACGGAGTAACACCGGGGAGCTGTTTTTT. This translates into CASSLGRSNTGELFF.

The V call is TRBV14, the J call TRBJ2-5, with D maybe TRBD2 (6 bases). There are 14 residues in the CDR3. The ends were cut back, 2 bases at V and 5 bases at J, with 12 bases in the middle. CDR1 is SGHDN, CDR2 FVKESK, per germline. The DNA for the CDR3 is TGTGCCAGCAGCCAAATTACGGCGGGGGAGACCCAGTACTTC. As protein: CASSQITAGETQYF. The complete variable domain, with remaining parts taken from reference TRBV14 and TRBJ2-5, reads EAGVTQFPSHSVIEKGQTVTLRCDPISGHDNLYWYRRVMGKEIKFLLHFVKESKQDESGMPNNRFLAERTGGTYSTLKVQPAELEDSGVYFCASSQITAGETQYFGPGTRLLVL.

The chain combines TRBV9 with TRBJ2-3, with 7 bases lining up with TRBD1. The V gene end was trimmed by 3 bases and the J gene end by 2 bases; junction bases not matched to a gene: 6. The CDR3 runs 15 residues. Germline V gene sequence: CDR1 SGDLS, CDR2 YYNGEE. This CDR3 is CASSGTGGDTDTQYF. CDR3 nucleotides: TGTGCCAGCAGCGGGACAGGTGGGGACACAGATACGCAGTATTTT.

This clone was counted once. The chain employs TRBV5-6 and TRBJ2-5; TRBD2 matches at 11 bases. V shed 2 bases and J 5 bases; nucleotides not matched to a gene: 2. The V gene's germline CDR1 is SGHDT and CDR2 YYEEEE. This CDR3 comprises 14 residues. The CDR3 bases are TGTGCCAGCAGCTTACTAGCGGGAGAGGAGACCCAGTACTTC. Amino acids: CASSLLAGEETQYF.

The chain has TRBV4-1 and TRBJ1-1, with D tentatively TRBD1 (5 bases). V lost 3 bases and J lost 7, with 15 bases in between. This CDR3 has 14 amino acids. Germline values: CDR1 MGHRA, CDR2 YSYEKL. DNA for the CDR3: TGCGCCAGCAGCCATATCCAGGGCCCGGGTGAAGCTTTCTTT. Protein sequence: CASSHIQGPGEAFF.

CDR3 DNA sequence: TGTGCCAGCAGTTTGGGGACAAACTATGGCTACACCTTC. Protein product: CASSLGTNYGYTF. V and J are TRBV28 and TRBJ1-2; D may be TRBD1 (6 bases). The V end was cut by 3 bases, the J end by 2 bases, with 7 bases between. CDR1 and CDR2 (germline): MDHEN, SYDVKM. The length of the CDR3 is 13 residues.

The chain is built from TRBV19 and TRBJ1-1; 9 bases are a match to TRBD1. This CDR3 spans 13 amino acids. The germline V gene has CDR1 LNHDA and CDR2 SQIVND (reference sequence). Unmatched junction bases numbered 9, after V lost 9 bases and J lost 7 bases. The CDR3 loop reads CASLRDRAGEAFF. The CDR3 region has the DNA TGTGCCAGCCTACGGGACAGGGCCGGTGAAGCTTTCTTT.

The chain has TRBV5-1 and TRBJ2-1; 7 nucleotides agree with TRBD2. Trimming removed 0 bases from V and 3 bases from J; junction bases left unmatched: 3. This CDR3 has 15 amino acids. Germline CDR1 and CDR2: SGHRS and YFSETQ. The CDR3: CASSLVLASYNEQFF. The CDR3 DNA is TGCGCCAGCAGCTTGGTACTAGCGAGCTACAATGAGCAGTTCTTC.

This chain's CDR3 is CASLGGNQETQYF. CDR3 bases: TGTGCCAGTCTCGGCGGGAACCAAGAGACCCAGTACTTC. V and J are TRBV28 and TRBJ2-5, with a tentative D call TRBD2 (6 bases). V was trimmed by 9 bases and J by 0 bases, leaving 11 bases between them. Per the germline V gene, CDR1 is MDHEN and CDR2 is SYDVKM. The length of the CDR3 is 13 residues.

On this clone: This CDR3 is also generated by other DNA sequences in the sample. The V call is TRBV6-5, the J call TRBJ1-5; D gene ambiguous. The germline V and J ends were trimmed by 0 bases and 6 bases, with 6 bases remaining between them. The CDR3 loop spans 13 amino acids. Germline CDR1 reads MNHEY; CDR2 reads SVGAGI. The CDR3 sequence: CASSYSRGQPQHF. The CDR3 bases are TGTGCCAGCAGTTACTCGCGGGGTCAGCCCCAGCATTTT.

This clone was seen a single time. This chain links TRBV5-1 with TRBJ2-5; possible D gene TRBD2, 5 bases. CDR1 is SGHRS, CDR2 YFSETQ, per germline. The CDR3 runs to 12 residues. The germline V and J ends were trimmed by 4 bases and 5 bases, with 9 bases remaining between them. CDR3 nucleotide sequence: TGCGCCAGCAGCGGTGAGCGGGAGACCCAGTACTTC. Amino acid sequence: CASSGERETQYF.